These 20 T cell receptor beta chains came from one sample sequenced in a study of CXCR3-negative and CXCR3-positive naive CD8 T cells. The TRB cDNA libraries were prepared by 5' RACE with UMI labels. Reprocessing the 5' RACE reads, TCRdb reports a single entry for every CDR3 protein and omits DNA. This sample's table reports under 70,000 distinct CDR3 sequences. Which antigens these TCRs recognize remains unknown. Study observations and caveats: Naive CXCR3-positive cells had TRB CDR3s more hydrophobic than those of CXCR3-negative naive cells.

Sequencing was carried out using naive CXCR3+ CD8+ T cells from blood. Subset in this sample: CD45RO-CCR7+CD27+CD95- naive CD8+ T cells expressing CXCR3 (TNR3+). The receptor source for this set is a human donor in good health. Some clones in this sample may be carry-over from other donors' samples.

This chain links TRBV29-1 with TRBJ2-5. Per the germline V gene, CDR1 is SQVTM and CDR2 is ANQGSEA. The CDR3 spans 14 residues. CDR3 sequence: CSVDPVRSGETQYF. Drawing the rest from reference TRBV29-1 and TRBJ2-5, the complete variable domain is SAVISQKPSRDICQRGTSLTIQCQVDSQVTMMFWYRQQPGQSLTLIATANQGSEATYESGFVIDKFPISRPNLTFSTLTVSNMSPEDSSIYLCSVDPVRSGETQYFGPGTRLLVL.

The V call is TRBV29-1, the J call TRBJ2-2; TCRdb reports TRBD1, a call that lacks DNA to check it against. Germline CDR1 reads SQVTM; CDR2 reads ANQGSEA. The CDR3 length is 13 residues. The chain's CDR3 is CSTGTGDTGELFF.

V is TRBV5-1 and J is TRBJ2-7; TCRdb selects TRBD2, and the lack of DNA leaves this call unchecked. Germline lookup yields CDR1 SGHRS and CDR2 YFSETQ. The CDR3 is 15 amino acids. CDR3 amino acids: CASSLTGTSINEQYF. Full variable domain (remainder filled in from reference TRBV5-1 and TRBJ2-7): KAGVTQTPRYLIKTRGQQVTLSCSPISGHRSVSWYQQTPGQGLQFLFEYFSETQRNKGNFPGRFSGRQFSNSRSEMNVSTLELGDSALYLCASSLTGTSINEQYFGPGTRLTVT.

The rearrangement links TRBV29-1 to TRBJ2-7; TCRdb returns TRBD1, unconfirmable since there is no DNA. This CDR3 is 14 amino acids long. Germline V gene data show CDR1 as SQVTM and CDR2 as ANQGSEA. The CDR3 loop reads CSVVPGQGGYEQYF.

The chain carries TRBV7-9 and TRBJ2-7. Germline CDR1 SEHNR, CDR2 FQNEAQ (reference sequence). This CDR3 has 12 amino acids. The CDR3 here is CASSLDASEQYF.

The gene calls are TRBV20-1 and TRBJ2-1; TCRdb calls TRBD1, which cannot be checked without DNA. The germline V gene has CDR1 DFQATT and CDR2 SNEGSKA (reference sequence). The CDR3 contains 13 residues. CDR3 region: CSARVRGWFEQFF.

The chain joins TRBV29-1 to TRBJ2-7; there is no DNA to check the TCRdb D call of TRBD2. CDR1 is SQVTM and CDR2 is ANQGSEA in the germline V gene. This CDR3 contains 14 residues. The CDR3 is CSVGVGLGRYEQYF.

The gene calls are TRBV7-9 and TRBJ2-7; with no DNA, the TCRdb D assignment of TRBD2 cannot be verified. The CDR3 is made up of 16 amino acids. Germline-derived CDR1 and CDR2 are SEHNR and FQNEAQ (reference sequence). The CDR3 spells CASSLRIAGGAYEQYF.

This chain uses TRBV7-3 with TRBJ2-1; TCRdb's D gene call, TRBD1, goes unchecked for lack of DNA. Germline-derived CDR1 and CDR2 are SGHTA and FQGTGA. The CDR3 extends over 17 amino acids. The CDR3 is CASSLSPRDRELDEQFF.

V and J are TRBV3-1 and TRBJ1-2; absent DNA, TCRdb's TRBD1 call cannot be checked. The CDR3 sequence is 14 residues long. Germline V gives CDR1 LGHDT, CDR2 YNNKEL (reference sequence). The CDR3 region is CASSQGATGNGYTF.

The J gene is TRBJ1-6, the V gene TRBV29-1; the TCRdb call, TRBD1, lacks DNA for checking. Germline loops: CDR1 SQVTM, CDR2 ANQGSEA. The CDR3 has 18 amino acids. The CDR3 loop is CSPEGGFGASYYNSPLHF. The whole variable domain, filled in from reference TRBV29-1 and TRBJ1-6, reads SAVISQKPSRDICQRGTSLTIQCQVDSQVTMMFWYRQQPGQSLTLIATANQGSEATYESGFVIDKFPISRPNLTFSTLTVSNMSPEDSSIYLCSPEGGFGASYYNSPLHFGNGTRLTVT.

V is TRBV7-3 and J is TRBJ2-7; no DNA is available, so the TRBD1 call from TCRdb remains unchecked. The CDR3 sequence is 14 residues long. Germline V gene data show CDR1 as SGHTA and CDR2 as FQGTGA. CDR3 residues: CASSVTGGTYEQYF. The full variable domain, its missing parts supplied by reference TRBV7-3 and TRBJ2-7, is GAGVSQTPSNKVTEKGKYVELRCDPISGHTALYWYRQSLGQGPEFLIYFQGTGAADDSGLPNDRFFAVRPEGSVSTLKIQRTERGDSAVYLCASSVTGGTYEQYFGPGTRLTVT.

The CDR3 sequence: CASSQPPRLAGGIKDTQYF. The chain couples TRBV4-3 to TRBJ2-3; the TRBD2 assignment by TCRdb is unverifiable without DNA. CDR1 is LGHNA, CDR2 YSLEER, per germline. This CDR3 is built from 19 residues.

The V call is TRBV7-2, the J call TRBJ2-2; no DNA is available, so the TRBD1 call from TCRdb remains unchecked. CDR3 size: 13 residues. Germline CDR1 SGHTA, CDR2 FQGNSA. This CDR3 reads CASNPPNTGELFF.

V gene TRBV20-1 combines with J gene TRBJ2-7. Germline lookup yields CDR1 DFQATT and CDR2 SNEGSKA (reference sequence). The CDR3 is made up of 13 amino acids. The CDR3 reads CSAKGRISYEQYF.

The CDR3: CASSLWDRENIQYF. The genes are TRBV13 and TRBJ2-4; TCRdb proposes TRBD1, but this gene call is untestable without DNA. CDR1 PRHDT and CDR2 FYEKMQ come from the germline V gene (reference sequence). The CDR3 has 14 residues.

The chain has TRBV4-2 and TRBJ2-6. This CDR3 spans 15 amino acids. Germline-derived CDR1 and CDR2 are LGHNA and YNFKEQ. This CDR3 is CASSQGFSGANVLTF.

V gene TRBV29-1 combines with J gene TRBJ2-5; the TCRdb call, TRBD1, lacks DNA for checking. The CDR3 is 15 amino acids. CDR1 and CDR2 (germline): SQVTM, ANQGSEA. CDR3 region: CSVEDLGTDQETQYF.

The chain employs TRBV29-1 and TRBJ2-2. In germline, CDR1 is SQVTM, CDR2 ANQGSEA. CDR3 length equals 12 residues. CDR3 region: CSVTPNTGELFF.

The CDR3 spells CASSFRGADTDTQYF. The genes are TRBV12-3 or TRBV12-4 and TRBJ2-3; TCRdb picks TRBD2, but there is no DNA to check that call. The CDR3 totals 15 residues.